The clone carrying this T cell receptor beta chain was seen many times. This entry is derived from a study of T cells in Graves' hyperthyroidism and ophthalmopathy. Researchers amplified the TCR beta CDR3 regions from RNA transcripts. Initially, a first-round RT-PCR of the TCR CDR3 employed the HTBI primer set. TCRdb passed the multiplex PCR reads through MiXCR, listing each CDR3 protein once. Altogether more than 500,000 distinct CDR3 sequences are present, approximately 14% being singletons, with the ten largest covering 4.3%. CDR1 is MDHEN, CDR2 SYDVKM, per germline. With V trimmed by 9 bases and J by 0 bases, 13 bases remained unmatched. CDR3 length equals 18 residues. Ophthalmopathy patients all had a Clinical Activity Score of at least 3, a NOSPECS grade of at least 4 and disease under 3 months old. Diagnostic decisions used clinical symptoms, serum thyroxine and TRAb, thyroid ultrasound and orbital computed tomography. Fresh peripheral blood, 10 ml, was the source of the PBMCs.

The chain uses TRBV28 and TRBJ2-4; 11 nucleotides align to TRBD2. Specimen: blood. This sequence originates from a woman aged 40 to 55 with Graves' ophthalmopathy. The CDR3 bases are TGTGCCAGTTCTTCACCGGGACTAGCGGACATAGCCAAAAACATTCAGTACTTC. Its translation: CASSSPGLADIAKNIQYF. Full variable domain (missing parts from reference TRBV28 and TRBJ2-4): DVKVTQSSRYLVKRTGEKVFLECVQDMDHENMFWYRQDPGLGLRLIYFSYDVKMKEKGDIPEGYSVSREKKERFSLILESASTNQTSMYLCASSSPGLADIAKNIQYFGAGTRLSVL.